This T cell receptor (beta chain) was identified during a study of blood T cells in healthy people across ages (dated by TCRdb to about 2015). In the study overall: In model experiments, roughly one uniquely barcoded TCR beta cDNA molecule per two T cells was captured by template switching. For two donors (one aged 18 to 29 and one aged 80 or older), the study analyzed two additional independent replicas of 1 million unique cDNA reads from the same blood draw. To avoid experimental bias, donors of different ages were spread randomly across the sequencing lanes. The study measured age-related changes in TCR beta repertoire diversity using deep sequencing normalized with unique cDNA molecular identifiers. The donors were divided into four age groups: young (average roughly 17 years), middle-aged (roughly 40), aged (around 59) and long-lived (around 80). The research as a whole found: Since profiling was done on bulk unsorted PBMCs, naive and antigen-experienced compartments could not be conclusively compared. The long-lived group showed more naive CD4+ T cells, fewer expanded clones and increased TCR diversity than the aged group, suggesting age selection. Donor CMV infection status was unknown, potentially confounding age-related changes in expanded clonotypes. Total diversity estimates from one million sequenced T cells were considered lower bounds and underestimates. The percentage of naive T cells measured by flow cytometry correlated strongly with observed TCR beta diversity. As age increased, observed TCR beta diversity per million T cells dropped in a roughly linear way, and a significant reduction was already evident by age 40.

The library was produced with 5' RACE. A second PCR of about 7 to 12 cycles was run with a J-beta primer mix and a sample-barcoded 5' primer. Each TCR beta cDNA molecule received a unique molecular identifier from a template-switch 5' adaptor carrying 12 random nucleotides. At least 3 million CDR3-containing paired-end reads were obtained from each sample. All of the RNA was converted into first-strand cDNA using the Mint cDNA synthesis kit, with a TRBC-specific oligonucleotide serving as the primer. After uracil-DNA glycosylase treatment, a first 18-cycle PCR used universal primers M1SS and BC2_uni_R on all cDNA. Under the source paper's analysis protocol: For normalization, 1 million high-quality reads, each with a distinct molecular identifier, were randomly selected from each sample. Instead of being binned into consensus sequences, reads that shared molecular identifiers were thrown out. MiTCR, run with a Q25 quality threshold and the strictest error-elimination algorithm, handled CDR3 identification, clonotype clustering and error correction. A nonparametric unseen species model with Euler transformation was used to estimate lower-bound total TCR beta diversity. Through fastp at Q25 and MiXCR, TCRdb rebuilt clones from the public reads, retaining in-frame beta chains. For every CDR3 protein sequence, its rows merge into one entry that carries the most common genes and DNA. The V and J calls and clone size are TCRdb's, not the authors'. Present in this sample are fewer than 2 million distinct CDR3 sequences, 39% of which were seen just once. Of the sample, around 23% is held by the ten largest clones.

Reading from cysteine to phenylalanine, the CDR3 counts 16 amino acids. The retained sequence is limited to the CDR3, 48 bases, with the frame set at the first base. Taken from the germline V gene, the CDR1 and CDR2 loops are LGHNA and YSLEER. Germline trimming amounts to 1 base on V and 2 bases on J, with 4 as the count of junction bases outside the gene matches. Systemically healthy Caucasian individuals from Russia, 39 in total and aged roughly 6 to 95 years, were included as donors. Approximately 9 milliliters of peripheral blood were collected from each donor into EDTA-treated Vacutainer tubes. Ficoll-Paque density-gradient centrifugation was used to isolate PBMCs, with at least 7 million obtained per sample. Total RNA, at least 6 micrograms per sample, was extracted from PBMCs with Trizol reagent. For every donor, flow cytometry on a PBMC aliquot measured the percentage of naive CD45RAhigh/CD27high T cells.

Comments on this clonotype: Its antigen is currently not known. Nothing much larger sits one base from this clone, and base qualities are not available.

Sequencing was carried out using blood. The clonotype originates from a human donor in good health. The rearranged chain carries TRBV4-3 and TRBJ1-5; TRBD1 fits 8 bases in the junction. The CDR3 loop reads CASSQGAGGRNQPQHF. DNA sequence: TGCGCCAGCAGCCAAGGGGCAGGGGGCCGCAATCAGCCCCAGCATTTT.